The 17 T cell receptor beta chains given below trace back to one sample, sequenced in a study of regulatory T cells in long-lasting Graves disease. The time point: newly diagnosed GD, antithyroid drugs for less than 3 months. Extracted RNA from PBMCs served as the source of the TCR library. TCR beta libraries were built with iRepertoire HTBI primers and Arm-PCR of CDR3 regions. TCRdb recomputed calls from the multiplex PCR reads with MiXCR, one row per CDR3 protein. The sample shows about 220,000 distinct CDR3 sequences, less than 20% of them seen only once. This same sample was also part of a study on T cells in Graves' hyperthyroidism and ophthalmopathy.

The source material was peripheral blood mononuclear cells (PBMCs), sampled at new diagnosis, from a patient treated with antithyroid drugs. These receptors originate from a woman younger than 45 with Graves disease.

The table lists this clonotype with many counts. The chain combines TRBV19 with TRBJ2-4; D tentatively reads TRBD1 or TRBD2 (5 bases each). The germline V gene has CDR1 LNHDA and CDR2 SQIVND (reference sequence). Trimming took 0 bases from V and 7 from J, leaving 13 bases between them. This CDR3 is 15 amino acids long. CDR3 sequence: CASSIESGPRNIQYF. CDR3 coding DNA: TGTGCCAGTAGTATAGAATCGGGGCCGCGGAACATTCAGTACTTC.

The chain has TRBV9 and TRBJ2-3, with 13 bases identical to TRBD2. V lost 4 bases and J lost 4; bases outside the gene matches: 6. This CDR3 contains 16 residues. Germline-derived CDR1 and CDR2 are SGDLS and YYNGEE. CDR3 bases: TGTGCCAGCAGCCCTACTAGCGGGAGGGCGGCAGATACGCAGTATTTT. This encodes CASSPTSGRAADTQYF.

This clonotype was observed many times. The CDR3 spells CAWTVKGASYGYTF. The DNA for the CDR3 is TGTGCCTGGACCGTAAAGGGGGCTAGCTATGGCTACACCTTC. The V gene is TRBV30, the J gene TRBJ1-2, with 7 bases that match TRBD1. Losses at the gene ends were 4 bases for V and 4 bases for J; bases not matched to a gene: 9. CDR3 length: 14 residues. CDR1 and CDR2 from the germline V gene are GTSNPN and SVGIG (reference sequence). The variable domain in full, completed from reference TRBV30 and TRBJ1-2, reads SQTIHQWPATLVQPVGSPLSLECTVEGTSNPNLYWYRQAAGRGLQLLFYSVGIGQISSEVPQNLSASRPQDRQFILSSKKLLLSDSGFYLCAWTVKGASYGYTFGSGTRLTVV.

The chain is built from TRBV6-2 or TRBV6-3 and TRBJ1-4; TRBD1 agrees at 8 bases. Germline CDR1 and CDR2: MNHEY and SVGEGT. The CDR3 has 20 amino acids. V trimming: 5 bases; J trimming: 0 bases; junction bases outside the gene matches: 17. The DNA for the CDR3 is TGTGCCAGCAGTACCCCCCGGGACAGGAGGGGTTATGCAACTAATGAAAAACTGTTTTTT. Protein: CASSTPRDRRGYATNEKLFF.

This CDR3 reads CASSIGDSGYEQYF. The CDR3 nucleotides read TGTGCCAGCAGCATAGGCGACAGCGGTTACGAGCAGTACTTC. The chain combines TRBV7-2 with TRBJ2-7; D could derive from TRBD1 or TRBD2 (5 bases each). The V end was cut by 5 bases, the J end by 4 bases, with 15 bases between. Germline V gene sequence: CDR1 SGHTA, CDR2 FQGNSA. CDR3 size: 14 residues.

This clonotype was counted many times. The genes are TRBV18 and TRBJ1-2; no clear D. The germline V and J ends were trimmed by 2 bases and 0 bases, with 7 bases remaining between them. The germline gives CDR1 KGHSH, CDR2 LQKENI. The CDR3 is made up of 14 amino acids. The CDR3 reads CASSPVSTNYGYTF. For the CDR3, the DNA is TGTGCCAGCTCACCAGTCAGTACTAACTATGGCTACACCTTC.

This clonotype has only a few counts. The CDR3 reads CASSAETGLSTDTQYF. The CDR3 region has the DNA TGTGCCAGCAGCGCAGAGACCGGGCTGAGCACAGATACGCAGTATTTT. The V gene is TRBV9, the J gene TRBJ2-3, with D unresolved. The CDR3 is 16 residues long. Germline V gene lookup returns CDR1 SGDLS and CDR2 YYNGEE. V was trimmed by 3 bases and J by 0 bases, leaving 14 bases between them.

This clonotype occurred many times. Here the CDR3 reads CATSPTGPSNQPQHF. The CDR3 region has the DNA TGTGCCACCAGCCCGACAGGGCCCAGCAATCAGCCCCAGCATTTT. V and J are TRBV24-1 and TRBJ1-5, with 7 bases lining up with TRBD1. This CDR3 has 15 amino acids. Trimming at V came to 7 bases and at J to 1 base, leaving 6 bases not matched to a gene. Germline lookup yields CDR1 KGHDR and CDR2 SFDVKD.

This clonotype was picked up many times. This chain joins TRBV28 and TRBJ2-2, with D perhaps given as TRBD1 or TRBD2 (5 bases each). Germline CDR1 and CDR2: MDHEN and SYDVKM. This CDR3 spans 15 amino acids. V lost 4 bases to trimming and J lost 0 bases, with 9 bases between them. The CDR3 here is CASSWGRPNTGELFF. CDR3 bases: TGTGCCAGCAGTTGGGGGAGACCGAACACCGGGGAGCTGTTTTTT. Based on the CDR3 plus reference TRBV28 and TRBJ2-2, the full variable domain is DVKVTQSSRYLVKRTGEKVFLECVQDMDHENMFWYRQDPGLGLRLIYFSYDVKMKEKGDIPEGYSVSREKKERFSLILESASTNQTSMYLCASSWGRPNTGELFFGEGSRLTVL.

This clonotype was seen only a few times. V usage is TRBV28 and J usage is TRBJ2-7; 8 nucleotides line up with TRBD1. Unmatched junction bases numbered 10, after V lost 7 bases and J lost 5 bases. The CDR3 is 14 amino acids. Per germline, CDR1 MDHEN and CDR2 SYDVKM. CDR3 sequence (DNA): TGTGCCAGCACCCCCCGGGACAGGATTAACGAGCAGTACTTC. The encoded protein is CASTPRDRINEQYF. Together with reference TRBV28 and TRBJ2-7, the CDR3 gives the full variable domain: DVKVTQSSRYLVKRTGEKVFLECVQDMDHENMFWYRQDPGLGLRLIYFSYDVKMKEKGDIPEGYSVSREKKERFSLILESASTNQTSMYLCASTPRDRINEQYFGPGTRLTVT.

Worth noting for this clonotype: A much larger clone is a single base away; this may be a read error. The chain has TRBV6-1 and TRBJ2-3, with D unresolved. V lost 4 bases, J lost 4 bases, and 18 bases lay in between. The V gene's germline CDR1 is MNHNS and CDR2 SASEGT. This CDR3 has 16 amino acids. The CDR3: CASSGAPATRPDTQYF. The CDR3 region has the DNA TGTGCCAGCAGTGGAGCGCCGGCTACCAGGCCAGATACGCAGTATTTT.

On this clonotype: A far bigger clonotype differs at one base, so this is likely a read error. V usage is TRBV6-4 and J usage is TRBJ1-5, with D unresolved. Germline V CDR1 and CDR2: MRHNA, SNTAGT. The CDR3 is 14 amino acids. The V and J ends lost 5 bases and 3 bases respectively, with 11 bases between them. The CDR3 sequence is CASSYRAHNQPQHF. CDR3 sequence (DNA): TGTGCCAGCAGTTACCGGGCTCACAATCAGCCCCAGCATTTT.

V and J are TRBV5-1 and TRBJ2-7, with D tentatively TRBD1 or TRBD2 (5 bases each). V lost 4 bases to trimming and J lost 5 bases, with 19 bases between them. The CDR3 is 15 amino acids. The germline gives CDR1 SGHRS, CDR2 YFSETQ. CDR3 region: CASSPLGASSHEQYF. The CDR3 DNA follows: TGCGCCAGCAGCCCGCTCGGGGCCTCAAGCCACGAGCAGTACTTC.

Concerning this clonotype itself: A read error may explain this, as a much larger clone is one base away. V gene TRBV19 combines with J gene TRBJ2-1; no firm D call. The CDR3 length is 14 residues. Germline CDR1 is LNHDA and CDR2 is SQIVND (reference sequence). Written as DNA, the CDR3 is TGTGCCGGTAGTCCCTCGGTCCCGAACAATGAGCAGTTCTTC. Translation: CAGSPSVPNNEQFF. The whole variable domain, filled in from reference TRBV19 and TRBJ2-1, reads DGGITQSPKYLFRKEGQNVTLSCEQNLNHDAMYWYRQDPGQGLRLIYYSQIVNDFQKGDIAEGYSVSREKKESFPLTVTSAQKNPTAFYLCAGSPSVPNNEQFFGPGTRLTVL.

This clonotype was detected many times. The chain carries TRBV20-1 and TRBJ1-4; D not resolved. CDR1 and CDR2 (germline): DFQATT, SNEGSKA (reference sequence). V was cut by 6 bases and J by 8 bases, with 16 bases left in between. This CDR3 comprises 13 residues. The CDR3, as DNA: TGCAGTGCGTTGGAGGGAGGGCGGGAAAAACTGTTTTTT. It yields the protein CSALEGGREKLFF.

This clonotype was seen ten or more times. The genes are TRBV28 and TRBJ1-2; D not resolved. Germline CDR1 MDHEN, CDR2 SYDVKM. This CDR3 spans 12 amino acids. V shed 4 bases and J shed 3 bases, with 6 bases lying between them. The CDR3 reads CASSYGDYGYTF. In DNA, the CDR3 is TGTGCCAGCAGTTACGGGGACTATGGCTACACCTTC.

In its sample, this clonotype was seen many times. This rearrangement joins TRBV24-1 to TRBJ2-3, with 8 bases matching TRBD2. CDR1 and CDR2 from the germline V gene are KGHDR and SFDVKD. After removal of 4 bases from V and 1 base from J, the junction contained 9 bases not matched to a gene. The CDR3 spans 17 residues. The CDR3 DNA reads TGTGCCACCAGTGACCCCAGGCGGGGGGCCGGCACAGATACGCAGTATTTT. It specifies CATSDPRRGAGTDTQYF.